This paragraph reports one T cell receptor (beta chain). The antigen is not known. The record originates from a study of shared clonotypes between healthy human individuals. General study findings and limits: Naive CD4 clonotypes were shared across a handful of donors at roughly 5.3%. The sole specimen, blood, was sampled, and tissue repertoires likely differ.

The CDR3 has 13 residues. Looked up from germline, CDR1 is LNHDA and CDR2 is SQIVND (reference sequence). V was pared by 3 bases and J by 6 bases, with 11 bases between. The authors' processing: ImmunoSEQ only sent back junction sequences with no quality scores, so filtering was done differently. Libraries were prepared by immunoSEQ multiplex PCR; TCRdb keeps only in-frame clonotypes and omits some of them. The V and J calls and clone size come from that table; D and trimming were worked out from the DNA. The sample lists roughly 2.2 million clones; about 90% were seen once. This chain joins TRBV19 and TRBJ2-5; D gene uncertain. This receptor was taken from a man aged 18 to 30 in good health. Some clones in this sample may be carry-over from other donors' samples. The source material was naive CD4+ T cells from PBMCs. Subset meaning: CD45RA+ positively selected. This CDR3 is CASSIGVVKTQYF. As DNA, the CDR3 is TGTGCCAGTAGTATTGGGGTTGTGAAGACCCAGTACTTC. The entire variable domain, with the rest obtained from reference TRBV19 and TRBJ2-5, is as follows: DGGITQSPKYLFRKEGQNVTLSCEQNLNHDAMYWYRQDPGQGLRLIYYSQIVNDFQKGDIAEGYSVSREKKESFPLTVTSAQKNPTAFYLCASSIGVVKTQYFGPGTRLLVL.